These 30 T cell receptor beta chains share one sample of origin, sequenced in a study of cytomegalovirus exposure and HLA in healthy donors. Use of 60 Vbeta and 13 Jbeta primers characterized the PCR. TCRdb keeps only in-frame clones here, not all; method: immunoSEQ multiplex PCR. This table has around 100,000 clones, around 70% appearing once. The source material was PBMCs. All receptors come from a woman aged 40-49 years in good health and CMV-seropositive.

CDR3 nucleotide sequence: TGTGCCAGCAGCTCCGCGGGGAACTATAATTCACCCCTCCACTTT. This translates into CASSSAGNYNSPLHF. The gene calls are TRBV7-9 and TRBJ1-6; D not certain. Deletions cut 4 bases from V and 3 bases from J, with 10 bases between. This CDR3 is built from 15 residues. Germline V gives CDR1 SEHNR, CDR2 FQNEAQ (reference sequence). The complete variable domain, with remaining parts taken from reference TRBV7-9 and TRBJ1-6, reads DTGVSQNPRHKITKRGQNVTFRCDPISEHNRLYWYRQTLGQGPEFLTYFQNEAQLEKSRLLSDRFSAERPKGSFSTLEIQRTEQGDSAMYLCASSSAGNYNSPLHFGNGTRLTVT.

This clone occurred once. This rearrangement joins TRBV30 to TRBJ2-7; 12 bases are shared with TRBD2. Germline V gives CDR1 GTSNPN, CDR2 SVGIG (reference sequence). J gave up 6 bases and V 1 base, and 13 bases lay outside the gene matches. This CDR3 comprises 17 residues. Written as DNA, the CDR3 is TGTGCCTGGAGTGCGACTAGCGGGGGACCGCTACGGACCGAGCAGTACTTC. Its protein product is CAWSATSGGPLRTEQYF.

This clone was seen a single time. The chain links TRBV6-5 to TRBJ1-2; D is uncertain. Germline V gives CDR1 MNHEY, CDR2 SVGAGI. This CDR3 comprises 13 residues. Trimming pared 0 bases from V and 3 bases from J, leaving 5 bases between. The CDR3 loop is CASSYSGDYGYTF. The CDR3 DNA reads TGTGCCAGCAGTTACTCGGGAGACTATGGCTACACCTTC.

This clone was seen a single time. V and J are TRBV4-1 and TRBJ2-2; D is unclear. This CDR3 has 16 amino acids. The germline V and J ends were trimmed by 1 base and 7 bases, with 16 bases remaining between them. Germline loops: CDR1 MGHRA, CDR2 YSYEKL. For the CDR3, the DNA is TGCGCCAGCAGCCAAGTGAGGTTAGGATACGGCGGGGAGCTGTTTTTT. Protein sequence: CASSQVRLGYGGELFF.

The gene calls are TRBV28 and TRBJ2-7; 7 bases align to TRBD1. The trim removed 4 bases at V and 0 bases at J, leaving 9 bases unmatched. The CDR3 totals 16 residues. Germline V lookup: CDR1 MDHEN, CDR2 SYDVKM. CDR3 region: CASSSPGTASSYEQYF. CDR3 coding DNA: TGTGCCAGCAGTTCCCCAGGGACAGCGAGCTCCTACGAGCAGTACTTC.

J is TRBJ1-1 and V is TRBV4-3; 11 nucleotides align to TRBD1. The CDR3 totals 17 residues. Germline CDR1 is LGHNA and CDR2 is YSLEER. V shed 1 base, J shed 6 bases, and the junction held 10 bases outside the gene matches. Here the CDR3 reads CASSQGLWTGGRAEAFF. In DNA form, the CDR3 reads TGCGCCAGCAGCCAAGGCCTGTGGACAGGGGGCCGGGCTGAAGCTTTCTTT.

The CDR3 sequence is CASSLAGTGTVGHQETQYF. In nucleotides, the CDR3 is TGTGCCAGCAGCTTGGCCGGGACAGGGACCGTGGGGCATCAAGAGACCCAGTACTTC. The V gene is TRBV5-4, the J gene TRBJ2-5; 9 positions match TRBD1. The CDR3 consists of 19 residues. V lost 0 bases to trimming and J lost 2 bases; unmatched junction nucleotides: 14. The germline V gene has CDR1 SGHNT and CDR2 YYREEE (reference sequence).

The CDR3 region has the DNA TGTGCCAGCAGCTTGGAAGGCAGACTACACAATGAGCAGTTCTTC. The encoded protein is CASSLEGRLHNEQFF. The rearrangement joins TRBV5-8 to TRBJ2-1, with D maybe TRBD2 (5 bases). V was shortened by 0 bases and J by 5 bases, with 12 bases between the two germline ends. Per the germline V gene, CDR1 is SGHTS and CDR2 is YDEGEE. This CDR3 spans 15 amino acids.

The chain couples TRBV5-1 to TRBJ2-2, with D perhaps matching TRBD2 (6 bases). Germline CDR1 and CDR2: SGHRS and YFSETQ. CDR3 length: 15 amino acids. Trimming removed 5 bases at V and 0 bases at J, with 11 bases between. CDR3 in amino acids: CASREAGTNTGELFF. CDR3 sequence (DNA): TGCGCCAGCAGGGAGGCGGGGACGAACACCGGGGAGCTGTTTTTT.

The chain couples TRBV5-6 to TRBJ1-1; D is unresolved. The V end lost 0 bases, the J end lost 0 bases, and 9 bases lay between the germline ends. The germline V gene has CDR1 SGHDT and CDR2 YYEEEE. The CDR3 totals 15 residues. The CDR3 region is CASSLGPGMNTEAFF. The CDR3, as DNA: TGTGCCAGCAGCTTGGGCCCGGGGATGAACACTGAAGCTTTCTTT.

V and J are TRBV30 and TRBJ2-1; TRBD2 aligns across 8 bases. V lost 3 bases and J lost 6; bases outside the gene matches: 7. The germline V gene encodes CDR1 GTSNPN and CDR2 SVGIG (reference sequence). The CDR3 covers 14 residues. The CDR3 region is CAWRRSGASNEQFF. DNA for the CDR3: TGTGCCTGGAGGCGTAGCGGGGCTTCCAATGAGCAGTTCTTC.

The CDR3: CASRFRQGRDGYTF. The CDR3 region has the DNA TGTGCCAGCAGGTTCCGACAGGGCCGGGATGGCTACACCTTC. V gene TRBV4-2 combines with J gene TRBJ1-2, with TRBD1 identical over 7 bases. Trimming at V came to 6 bases and at J to 6 bases, leaving 10 bases not matched to a gene. Looked up from germline, CDR1 is LGHNA and CDR2 is YNFKEQ. The CDR3 runs to 14 residues.

With regard to this clone: The identical CDR3 is also encoded by other nucleotide sequences in the sample. This chain uses TRBV7-3 with TRBJ2-3; D not resolved. V was shortened by 1 base and J by 0 bases, with 5 bases between the two germline ends. Germline V CDR1 and CDR2: SGHTA, FQGTGA. CDR3 length: 14 amino acids. This CDR3 reads CASSLRASTDTQYF. The CDR3 bases are TGTGCCAGCAGCTTAAGGGCTAGCACAGATACGCAGTATTTT.

This clone was seen more than once but under ten times. The chain links TRBV9 to TRBJ2-3, with 7 bases identical to TRBD2. V lost 4 bases to trimming and J lost 11 bases; unmatched junction nucleotides: 7. Per the germline V gene, CDR1 is SGDLS and CDR2 is YYNGEE. The CDR3 is made up of 12 amino acids. CDR3 protein: CASSPGGGGQYF. Here the CDR3 DNA reads TGTGCCAGCAGCCCTGGCGGGGGAGGGCAGTATTTT. The whole variable domain, remainder taken from reference TRBV9 and TRBJ2-3, is DSGVTQTPKHLITATGQRVTLRCSPRSGDLSVYWYQQSLDQGLQFLIQYYNGEERAKGNILERFSAQQFPDLHSELNLSSLELGDSALYFCASSPGGGGQYFGPGTRLTVL.

The chain recombines TRBV5-1 with TRBJ2-1; D is perhaps TRBD2 (5 bases). CDR3 length equals 16 residues. Germline V CDR1 and CDR2: SGHRS, YFSETQ. V was pared by 5 bases and J by 0 bases, with 15 bases between. CDR3 amino acids: CASSPSRGSSYNEQFF. CDR3 DNA: TGCGCCAGCAGTCCTTCTCGGGGTTCCTCCTACAATGAGCAGTTCTTC.

The chain combines TRBV19 with TRBJ1-5, with 9 nucleotides matching TRBD1. V dropped 3 bases and J dropped 6; count of bases not matched to a gene: 15. The germline V gene encodes CDR1 LNHDA and CDR2 SQIVND (reference sequence). This CDR3 is built from 18 residues. For the CDR3, the DNA is TGTGCCAGTAGTATCAGATCTTTCGGGGACAGGGCCTTTCAGCCCCAGCATTTT. The encoded protein is CASSIRSFGDRAFQPQHF.

This chain joins TRBV7-2 and TRBJ2-5, with a tentative D call TRBD2 (6 bases). Trimming pared 7 bases from V and 2 bases from J, leaving 17 bases between. CDR1 and CDR2 from the germline V gene are SGHTA and FQGNSA. This CDR3 has 15 residues. Here the CDR3 DNA reads TGTGCCAGCACCGATTACGGGACTCCGCAAGAGACCCAGTACTTC. Translation gives CASTDYGTPQETQYF.

V gene TRBV2 combines with J gene TRBJ1-1; perhaps TRBD1 as D (5 bases). Germline lookup yields CDR1 SNHLY and CDR2 FYNNEI. Trimming left V 4 bases short and J 11 bases short, with 17 bases between. CDR3 length: 13 amino acids. CDR3 region: CASSVIGAGDAFF. CDR3 nucleotides: TGTGCCAGCAGTGTCATAGGGGCGGGAGACGCTTTCTTT.

CDR3 sequence reads: CASSQAPFGYTF. The CDR3 DNA reads as TGTGCCAGCAGTCAGGCTCCATTCGGCTACACCTTC. This chain uses TRBV5-6 with TRBJ1-2, with unresolved D. Germline assignment: CDR1 SGHDT and CDR2 YYEEEE. V shed 5 bases and J shed 8 bases, with 13 bases lying between them. The CDR3 extends over 12 amino acids.

The chain combines TRBV29-1 with TRBJ2-5, with D unresolved. Trimming left V 5 bases short and J 5 bases short, with 9 bases between. The germline CDR1 and CDR2 sequences are SQVTM and ANQGSEA. The CDR3 contains 11 residues. CDR3 DNA sequence: TGCAGCGTTAACAGAAAGGAGACCCAGTACTTC. Translation: CSVNRKETQYF.

The rearrangement links TRBV4-1 to TRBJ1-1; 9 bases map to TRBD1. Germline V gives CDR1 MGHRA, CDR2 YSYEKL. This CDR3 has 13 residues. V gave up 4 bases and J gave up 6 bases; unmatched junction bases: 3. In nucleotides, the CDR3 is TGCGCCAGCAGCCGTGGGACAGGGCCTGAAGCTTTCTTT. It encodes CASSRGTGPEAFF.

The J gene is TRBJ2-1, the V gene TRBV30, with 7 nucleotides matching TRBD1. The CDR3 has 15 amino acids. J was trimmed by 12 bases and V by 3 bases; bases with no gene match: 17. The V gene's germline CDR1 is GTSNPN and CDR2 SVGIG (reference sequence). The CDR3 sequence: CAWSPTGARVFGQFF. CDR3 coding DNA: TGTGCCTGGAGCCCAACAGGGGCTAGGGTGTTTGGGCAGTTCTTC.

The chain has TRBV27 and TRBJ2-7; 10 nucleotides match TRBD1. This CDR3 contains 17 residues. CDR1 MNHEY and CDR2 SMNVEV come from the germline V gene (reference sequence). V shed 2 bases and J 3 bases; nucleotides not matched to a gene: 10. The CDR3 DNA is TGTGCCAGCAGTTTAACGGGAAGGACAGGGGGTTTCTACGAGCAGTACTTC. Its translation: CASSLTGRTGGFYEQYF.

V is TRBV12-5 and J is TRBJ2-6; the D gene is possibly TRBD1 (6 bases). Germline lookup yields CDR1 LGHNT and CDR2 FRNRAP. Trimming pared 0 bases from V and 1 base from J, leaving 22 bases between. The length of the CDR3 is 21 residues. The CDR3 is CASGLVPLPFRGRSGANVLTF. In DNA form, the CDR3 reads TGTGCTAGTGGTTTGGTACCCCTCCCCTTCAGGGGTAGGTCTGGGGCCAACGTCCTGACTTTC.

The genes are TRBV19 and TRBJ1-2; D is unclear. Per the germline V gene, CDR1 is LNHDA and CDR2 is SQIVND (reference sequence). With 7 bases removed from V and 0 bases from J, the gap between germline ends came to 12 bases. This CDR3 spans 14 amino acids. CDR3 region: CASTSGLSNYGYTF. The DNA of the CDR3 is TGTGCCAGTACCTCCGGACTATCTAACTATGGCTACACCTTC.

Only a few counts were recorded for this clone. This chain links TRBV10-3 with TRBJ2-2; TRBD2 matches at 7 bases. With 11 bases clipped from V and 5 bases from J, the junction kept 17 bases outside the gene matches. Germline lookup yields CDR1 ENHRY and CDR2 SYGVKD. The CDR3 length is 16 residues. CDR3 nucleotide sequence: TGTGCCCCCCATTGGGCGGGAGCGGTGGATACCGGGGAGCTGTTTTTT. It yields the protein CAPHWAGAVDTGELFF.

This clone was seen more than once but under ten times. The CDR3 protein is CASSRDRGGTEAFF. In DNA, the CDR3 is TGTGCCAGCAGCCGGGACAGGGGAGGGACTGAAGCTTTCTTT. The chain links TRBV7-2 to TRBJ1-1; TRBD1 matches at 10 bases. V shed 5 bases, J shed 5 bases, and the junction held 5 bases outside the gene matches. CDR3 length: 14 amino acids. Germline loops: CDR1 SGHTA, CDR2 FQGNSA.

The chain recombines TRBV6-5 with TRBJ2-7; maybe TRBD1 (5 bases). This CDR3 comprises 14 residues. The ends were cut back, 2 bases at V and 6 bases at J, with 14 bases in the middle. From germline, CDR1 is MNHEY and CDR2 SVGAGI. CDR3 sequence reads: CASSYGPGASEQYF. The CDR3 DNA is TGTGCCAGCAGTTACGGGCCTGGGGCATCCGAGCAGTACTTC.

This clone has only one observation. The CDR3 is CASRVKVARTSGRENEQYF. CDR3 nucleotide sequence: TGTGCCAGCAGGGTTAAGGTTGCTCGGACTAGCGGGAGGGAGAACGAGCAGTACTTC. The chain joins TRBV5-6 to TRBJ2-7; 15 positions agree with TRBD2. The V gene's germline CDR1 is SGHDT and CDR2 YYEEEE. The CDR3 loop spans 19 amino acids. The ends lost 5 bases at V and 5 bases at J; junction bases unmatched: 17.

In regard to this clone: Different DNA sequences within this sample yield the same CDR3. The chain links TRBV4-2 to TRBJ2-1; 16 bases are shared with TRBD2. This CDR3 contains 17 residues. Germline V gives CDR1 LGHNA, CDR2 YNFKEQ. V shed 8 bases and J 0 bases; nucleotides not matched to a gene: 4. CDR3 amino acids: CASQGLAGGSSYNEQFF. The CDR3 DNA is TGTGCCAGCCAGGGACTAGCGGGAGGGAGCTCCTACAATGAGCAGTTCTTC.